The T cell receptor beta chain described here comes from a study of cytomegalovirus exposure and HLA in healthy donors. Points from the study as a whole: The study recorded 160 or so TCR beta chains that were cytomegalovirus-associated. Immune exposure information comprised only CMV serostatus.

Germline loops: CDR1 SGHRS, CDR2 YFSETQ. Between the trimmed V and J ends, which lost 1 base and 1 base, there was a span of 8 bases. This CDR3 region has 14 residues. The PCR was carried out with 60 Vbeta primers and 13 Jbeta primers. Sequencing used immunoSEQ multiplex PCR; TCRdb keeps in-frame clones, though not all of them. Of roughly 150,000 clones listed, more than 65% are singletons. Comment on this clone: Its antigen is still unknown.

The sample comprised PBMCs. This clonotype was obtained from a man aged 45 to 65 in good health and CMV-seropositive. The chain combines TRBV5-1 with TRBJ2-5; no clear D. CDR3 coding DNA: TGCGCCAGCAGCTTGTCCCCGTCCCAAGAGACCCAGTACTTC. Translated: CASSLSPSQETQYF.